The TCR beta chain under discussion was sequenced for a study of cytomegalovirus exposure and HLA in healthy donors. The PCR contained 60 Vbeta and 13 Jbeta primers. The method was immunoSEQ multiplex PCR; TCRdb's version includes in-frame clones alone and lacks a portion of them. The sample lists some 130,000 clones, approximately 80% occurring once. This CDR3 is built from 15 residues. V shed 0 bases and J shed 2 bases, with 11 bases lying between them. Per germline, CDR1 SGHRS and CDR2 YFSETQ. Sequencing used PBMCs. V usage is TRBV5-1 and J usage is TRBJ2-5; D perhaps matches TRBD2 (5 bases). The origin of this receptor is a woman in her forties in good health and CMV-seronegative. CDR3 nucleotides: TGCGCCAGCAGCTTGGGGGCGGGCCCTCAAGAGACCCAGTACTTC. It translates to CASSLGAGPQETQYF.